The present TCR beta chain was sequenced within a study of read filtering for tumor transcriptome and immune sequencing. V lost 9 bases and J lost 9, with 12 bases in between. The CDR3 covers 11 residues. Per germline, CDR1 MRHNA and CDR2 SNTAGT. The library was built from around 400 ng RNA with molecular barcoded adaptors for alpha/delta and beta/gamma chains. MiXCR, run by TCRdb on the reads, gives a single entry per CDR3 protein. The sample includes about 39,000 distinct CDR3 sequences, 13% to 15% seen only once; the top ten take roughly 6.4%. The TCR was taken from a donor at least 40 years old with multiple myeloma. This chain connects TRBV6-4 to TRBJ2-1, with D perhaps TRBD1 or TRBD2 (5 bases each). Sequenced material: a population of CD138-negative cells sorted from bone marrow. CDR3 DNA: TGTGCCAGTTCCCCTGGGGGTGAGCAGTTCTTC. This codes for CASSPGGEQFF.